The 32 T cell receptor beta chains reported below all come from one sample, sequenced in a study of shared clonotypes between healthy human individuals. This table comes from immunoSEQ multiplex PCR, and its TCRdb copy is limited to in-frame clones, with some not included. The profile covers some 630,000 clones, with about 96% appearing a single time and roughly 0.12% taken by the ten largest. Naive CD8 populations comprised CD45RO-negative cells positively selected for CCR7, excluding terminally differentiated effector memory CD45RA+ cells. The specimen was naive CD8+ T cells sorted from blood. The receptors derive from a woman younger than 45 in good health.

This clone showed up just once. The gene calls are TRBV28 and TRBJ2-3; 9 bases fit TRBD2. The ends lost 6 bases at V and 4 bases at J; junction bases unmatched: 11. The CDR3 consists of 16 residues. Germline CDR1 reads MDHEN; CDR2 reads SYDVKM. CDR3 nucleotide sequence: TGTGCCAGCAGCAAGACTAGCGGAGCTTCGGCAGATACGCAGTATTTT. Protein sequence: CASSKTSGASADTQYF.

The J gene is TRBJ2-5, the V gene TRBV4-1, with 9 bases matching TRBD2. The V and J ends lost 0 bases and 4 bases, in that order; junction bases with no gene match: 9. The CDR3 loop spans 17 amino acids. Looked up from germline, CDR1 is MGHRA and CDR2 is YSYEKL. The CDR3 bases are TGCGCCAGCAGCCAAGATGGTTTGGGGCGGGAGGGAGAGACCCAGTACTTC. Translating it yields CASSQDGLGREGETQYF.

The CDR3 bases are TGCAGCGTCGTAGGACTAGCGGGAATCGGGGAGCTGTTTTTT. Its protein is CSVVGLAGIGELFF. This chain links TRBV29-1 with TRBJ2-2; TRBD2 aligns across 12 bases. The J segment lost 7 bases and the V segment lost 6 bases, leaving 6 bases of the junction unmatched. Germline CDR1 and CDR2: SQVTM and ANQGSEA. There are 14 residues in the CDR3.

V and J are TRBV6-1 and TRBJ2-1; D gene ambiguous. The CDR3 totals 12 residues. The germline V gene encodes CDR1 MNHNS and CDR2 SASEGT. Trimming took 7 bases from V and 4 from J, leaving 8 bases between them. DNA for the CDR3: TGTGCCAGCATTGGTAGTTACAATGAGCAGTTCTTC. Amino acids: CASIGSYNEQFF.

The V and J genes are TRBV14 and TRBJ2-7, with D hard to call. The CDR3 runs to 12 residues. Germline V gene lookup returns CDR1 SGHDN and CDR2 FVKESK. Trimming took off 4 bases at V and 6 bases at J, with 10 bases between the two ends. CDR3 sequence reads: CASSRRWGEQYF. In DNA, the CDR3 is TGTGCCAGCAGCCGCCGCTGGGGCGAGCAGTACTTC.

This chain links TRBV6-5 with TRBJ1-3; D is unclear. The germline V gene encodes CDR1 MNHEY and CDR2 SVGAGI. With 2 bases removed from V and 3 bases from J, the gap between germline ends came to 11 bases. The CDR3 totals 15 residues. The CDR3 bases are TGTGCCAGCAGTTACCTAGAAGGGATTGGAAACACCATATATTTT. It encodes CASSYLEGIGNTIYF.

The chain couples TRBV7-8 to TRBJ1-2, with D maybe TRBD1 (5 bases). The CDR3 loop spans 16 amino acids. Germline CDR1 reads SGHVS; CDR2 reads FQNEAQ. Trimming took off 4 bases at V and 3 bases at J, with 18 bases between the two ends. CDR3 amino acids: CASSWGEGNPHYGYTF. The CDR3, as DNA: TGTGCCAGCAGCTGGGGCGAGGGAAATCCTCACTATGGCTACACCTTC. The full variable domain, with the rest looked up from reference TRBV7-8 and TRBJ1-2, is GAGVSQSPRYKVAKRGQDVALRCDPISGHVSLFWYQQALGQGPEFLTYFQNEAQLDKSGLPSDRFFAERPEGSVSTLKIQRTQQEDSAVYLCASSWGEGNPHYGYTFGSGTRLTVV.

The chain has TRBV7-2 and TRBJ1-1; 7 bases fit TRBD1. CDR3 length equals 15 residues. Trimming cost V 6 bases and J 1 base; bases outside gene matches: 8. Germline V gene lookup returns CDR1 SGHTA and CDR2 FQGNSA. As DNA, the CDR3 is TGTGCCAGCAGTAATAGGGACAGCGAGAACACTGAAGCTTTCTTT. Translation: CASSNRDSENTEAFF.

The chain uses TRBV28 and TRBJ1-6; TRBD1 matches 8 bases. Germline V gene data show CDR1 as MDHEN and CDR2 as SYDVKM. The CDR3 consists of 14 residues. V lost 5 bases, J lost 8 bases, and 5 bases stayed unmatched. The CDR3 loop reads CASSTRQGYSPLHF. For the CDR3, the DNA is TGTGCCAGCAGTACCCGACAGGGGTATTCACCCCTCCACTTT.

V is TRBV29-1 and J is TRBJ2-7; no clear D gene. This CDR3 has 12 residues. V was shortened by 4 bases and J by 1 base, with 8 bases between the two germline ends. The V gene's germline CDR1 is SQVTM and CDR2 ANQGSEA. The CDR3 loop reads CSVGWQSYEQYF. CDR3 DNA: TGCAGCGTTGGTTGGCAATCCTACGAGCAGTACTTC.

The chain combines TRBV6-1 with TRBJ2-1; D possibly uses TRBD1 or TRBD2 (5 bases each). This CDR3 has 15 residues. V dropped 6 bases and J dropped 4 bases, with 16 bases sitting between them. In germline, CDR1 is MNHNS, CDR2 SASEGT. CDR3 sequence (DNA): TGTGCCAGCAGGCTCGGGACGTGGGAGTACAATGAGCAGTTCTTC. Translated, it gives CASRLGTWEYNEQFF.

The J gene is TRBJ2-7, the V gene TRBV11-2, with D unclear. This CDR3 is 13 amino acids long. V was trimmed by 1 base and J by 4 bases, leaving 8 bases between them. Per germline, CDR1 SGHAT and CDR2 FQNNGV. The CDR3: CASSLVLNYEQYF. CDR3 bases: TGTGCCAGCAGCTTAGTACTGAATTACGAGCAGTACTTC.

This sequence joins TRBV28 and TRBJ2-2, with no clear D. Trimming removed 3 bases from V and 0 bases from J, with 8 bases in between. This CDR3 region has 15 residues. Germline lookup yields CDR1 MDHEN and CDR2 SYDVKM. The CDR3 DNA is TGTGCCAGCAGTTTGTATAAGGCGAACACCGGGGAGCTGTTTTTT. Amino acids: CASSLYKANTGELFF. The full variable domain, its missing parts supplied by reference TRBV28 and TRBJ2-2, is DVKVTQSSRYLVKRTGEKVFLECVQDMDHENMFWYRQDPGLGLRLIYFSYDVKMKEKGDIPEGYSVSREKKERFSLILESASTNQTSMYLCASSLYKANTGELFFGEGSRLTVL.

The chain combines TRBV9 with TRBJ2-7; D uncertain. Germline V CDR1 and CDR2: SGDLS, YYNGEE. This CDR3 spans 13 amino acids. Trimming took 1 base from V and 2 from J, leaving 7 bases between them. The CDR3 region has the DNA TGTGCCAGCAGCGTATATGACACCTACGAGCAGTACTTC. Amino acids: CASSVYDTYEQYF.

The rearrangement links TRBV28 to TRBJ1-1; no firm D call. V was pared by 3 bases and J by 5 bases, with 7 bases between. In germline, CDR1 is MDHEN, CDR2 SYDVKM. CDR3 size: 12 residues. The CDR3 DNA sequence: TGTGCCAGCAGTTTCGGCAAAACTGAAGCTTTCTTT. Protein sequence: CASSFGKTEAFF.

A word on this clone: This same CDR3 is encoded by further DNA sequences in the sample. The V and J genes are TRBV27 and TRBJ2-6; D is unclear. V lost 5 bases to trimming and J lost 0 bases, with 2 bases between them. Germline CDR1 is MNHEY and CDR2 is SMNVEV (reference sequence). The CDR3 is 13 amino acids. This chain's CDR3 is CASSLSGANVLTF. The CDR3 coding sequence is TGTGCCAGCAGTCTCTCTGGGGCCAACGTCCTGACTTTC.

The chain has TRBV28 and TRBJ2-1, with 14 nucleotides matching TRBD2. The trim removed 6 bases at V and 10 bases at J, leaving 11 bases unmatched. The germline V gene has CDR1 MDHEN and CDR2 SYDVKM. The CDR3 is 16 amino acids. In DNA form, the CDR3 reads TGTGCCAGCAGGCCCATTCCGGGACTAGCGGGAGTGGAGCAGTTCTTC. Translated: CASRPIPGLAGVEQFF.

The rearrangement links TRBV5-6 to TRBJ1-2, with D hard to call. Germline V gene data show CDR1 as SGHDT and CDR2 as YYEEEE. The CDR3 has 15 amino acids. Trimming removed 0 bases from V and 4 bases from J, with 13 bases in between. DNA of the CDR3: TGTGCCAGCAGCTTGGAAGGCGTCCTGGGCTATGGCTACACCTTC. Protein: CASSLEGVLGYGYTF.

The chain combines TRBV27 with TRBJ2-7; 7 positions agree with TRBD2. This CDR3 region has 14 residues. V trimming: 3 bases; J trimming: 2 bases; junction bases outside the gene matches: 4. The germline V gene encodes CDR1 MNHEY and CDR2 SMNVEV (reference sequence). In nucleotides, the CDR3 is TGTGCCAGCAGTTTTGGACTAGACCCCTACGAGCAGTACTTC. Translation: CASSFGLDPYEQYF.

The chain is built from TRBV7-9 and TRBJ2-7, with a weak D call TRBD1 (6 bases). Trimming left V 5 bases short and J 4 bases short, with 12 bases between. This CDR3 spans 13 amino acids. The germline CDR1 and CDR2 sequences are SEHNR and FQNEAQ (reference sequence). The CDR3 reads CASSAGQYYEQYF. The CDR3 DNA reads TGTGCCAGCAGCGCCGGACAGTATTACGAGCAGTACTTC.

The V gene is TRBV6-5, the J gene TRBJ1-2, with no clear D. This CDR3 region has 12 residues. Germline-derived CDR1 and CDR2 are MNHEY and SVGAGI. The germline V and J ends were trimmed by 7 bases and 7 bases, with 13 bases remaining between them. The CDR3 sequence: CASTHRLSGYTF. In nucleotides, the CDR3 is TGTGCCAGCACCCACCGACTTTCTGGCTACACCTTC.

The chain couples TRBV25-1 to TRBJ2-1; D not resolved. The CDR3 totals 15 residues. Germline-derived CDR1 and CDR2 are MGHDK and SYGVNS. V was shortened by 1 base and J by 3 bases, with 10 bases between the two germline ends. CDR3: CASSEFDHYYNEQFF. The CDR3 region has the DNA TGTGCCAGCAGTGAATTCGACCACTACTACAATGAGCAGTTCTTC.

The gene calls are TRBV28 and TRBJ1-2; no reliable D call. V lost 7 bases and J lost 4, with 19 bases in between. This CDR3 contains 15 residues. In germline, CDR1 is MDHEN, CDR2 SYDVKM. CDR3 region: CASIPRLETIYGYTF. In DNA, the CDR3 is TGTGCCAGCATCCCAAGGCTGGAGACCATCTATGGCTACACCTTC.

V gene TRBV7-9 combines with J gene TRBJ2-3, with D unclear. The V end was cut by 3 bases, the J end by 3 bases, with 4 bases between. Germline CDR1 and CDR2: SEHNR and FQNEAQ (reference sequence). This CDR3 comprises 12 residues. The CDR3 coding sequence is TGTGCCAGCAGCTTCTATACAGATACGCAGTATTTT. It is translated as CASSFYTDTQYF.

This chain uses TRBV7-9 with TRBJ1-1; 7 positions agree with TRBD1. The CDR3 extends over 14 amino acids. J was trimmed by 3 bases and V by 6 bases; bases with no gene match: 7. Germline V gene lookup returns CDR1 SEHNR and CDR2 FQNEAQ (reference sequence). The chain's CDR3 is CASRSPTGDTEAFF. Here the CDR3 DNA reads TGTGCCAGCAGATCACCCACAGGGGACACTGAAGCTTTCTTT.

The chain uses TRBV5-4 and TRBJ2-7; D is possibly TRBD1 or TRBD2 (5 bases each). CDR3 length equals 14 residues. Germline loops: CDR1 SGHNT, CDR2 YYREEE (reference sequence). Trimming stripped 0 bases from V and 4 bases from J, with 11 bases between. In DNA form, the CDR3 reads TGTGCCAGCAGCTTGGGGGACGATCCTTACGAGCAGTACTTC. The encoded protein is CASSLGDDPYEQYF.

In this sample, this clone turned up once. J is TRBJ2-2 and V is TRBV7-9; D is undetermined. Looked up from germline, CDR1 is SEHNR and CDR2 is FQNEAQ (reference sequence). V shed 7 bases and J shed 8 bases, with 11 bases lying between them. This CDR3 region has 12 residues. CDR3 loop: CASTGAEGELFF. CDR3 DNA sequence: TGTGCCAGCACGGGTGCTGAGGGGGAGCTGTTTTTT.

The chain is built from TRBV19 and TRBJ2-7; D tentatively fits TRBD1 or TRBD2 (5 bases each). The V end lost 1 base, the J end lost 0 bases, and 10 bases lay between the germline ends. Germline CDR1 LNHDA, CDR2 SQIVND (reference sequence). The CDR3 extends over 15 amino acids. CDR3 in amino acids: CASSIVGTDSYEQYF. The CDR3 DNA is TGTGCCAGTAGTATAGTGGGGACCGACTCCTACGAGCAGTACTTC.

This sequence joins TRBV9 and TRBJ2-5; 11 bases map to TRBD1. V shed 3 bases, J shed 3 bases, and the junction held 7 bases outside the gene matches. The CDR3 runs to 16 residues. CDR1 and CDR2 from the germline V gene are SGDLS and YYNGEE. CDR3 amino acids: CASSAPRTGGEETQYF. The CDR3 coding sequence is TGTGCCAGCAGCGCGCCTAGGACAGGGGGCGAAGAGACCCAGTACTTC.

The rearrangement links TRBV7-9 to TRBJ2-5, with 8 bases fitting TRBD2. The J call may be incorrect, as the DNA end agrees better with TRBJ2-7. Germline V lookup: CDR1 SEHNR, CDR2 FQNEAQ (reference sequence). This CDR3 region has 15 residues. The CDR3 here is CASSLKRETSYEQYF. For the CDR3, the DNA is TGTGCCAGCAGCTTAAAGCGGGAGACCTCCTACGAGCAGTACTTC.

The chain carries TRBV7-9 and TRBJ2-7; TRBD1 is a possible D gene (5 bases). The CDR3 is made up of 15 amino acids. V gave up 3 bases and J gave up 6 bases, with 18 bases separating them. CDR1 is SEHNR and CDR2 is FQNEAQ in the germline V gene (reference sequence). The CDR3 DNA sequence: TGTGCCAGCAGCTTTTCTGGGCAGGGTCCGTTCGAGCAGTACTTC. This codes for CASSFSGQGPFEQYF.

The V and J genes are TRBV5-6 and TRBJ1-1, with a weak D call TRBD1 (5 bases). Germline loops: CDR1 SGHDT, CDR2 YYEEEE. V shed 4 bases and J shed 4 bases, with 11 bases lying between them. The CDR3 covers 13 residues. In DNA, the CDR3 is TGTGCCAGCAGCCCAGGGTCCAGCACTGAAGCTTTCTTT. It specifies CASSPGSSTEAFF.